The source of this T cell receptor beta chain is a study of blood T cell repertoires in COVID-19. Recruitment covered over 20 US areas and drew participants whose ages spanned roughly 18 to 100 years. Someone with COVID-19 had been met by exposed participants within 2 weeks before study entry. Original processing notes: By means of reference gene primer amplification, nucleated cell counts were estimated. This table comes from immunoSEQ multiplex PCR, and its TCRdb copy is limited to in-frame clones, with some not included. V, J and clone size are taken as reported in that table, and D and trimming were inferred from the DNA itself. The sample holds fewer than 350,000 clones, roughly 90% seen once. J gave up 9 bases and V 0 bases, and 5 bases lay outside the gene matches. Germline CDR1 is SGHNT and CDR2 is YYREEE (reference sequence). This CDR3 region has 15 residues.

The chain carries TRBV5-4 and TRBJ2-1; 11 positions match TRBD2. The sequence came from a man in his forties or fifties who had been exposed to COVID-19. Sequencing input: PBMCs or T cells enriched from blood (not recorded which). CDR3 bases: TGTGCCAGCAGCTTGGCCGGGCTAGCGGGGGGTGAGCAGTTCTTC. It is translated as CASSLAGLAGGEQFF.